The sequence of this TCR beta chain was determined in a study of blood T cell repertoires in COVID-19. Background on the study: The origin of the acute and convalescent COVID-19 samples was the United States, Italy and Spain. PBMCs, B-cell-depleted T cells, or T cells were the source of the cDNA or gDNA that made up the material.

This clone was observed a handful of times. Ages ranged from roughly 18 to 95 years, with residence in around 24 US areas. The CDR3 length is 14 residues. Germline CDR1 is SNHLY and CDR2 is FYNNEI. Losses at the gene ends were 6 bases for V and 2 bases for J; bases not matched to a gene: 2. Assay: immunoSEQ multiplex PCR; the TCRdb copy retains only in-frame clones and omits some. The sample holds about 430,000 clones, over 75% seen once. The rearrangement joins TRBV2 to TRBJ2-2; TRBD2 aligns across 8 bases. This receptor was identified in a woman under 30 who had been exposed to COVID-19. Sequencing input: PBMCs or T cells enriched from blood (not recorded which). The CDR3, as DNA: TGTGCCAGCAGACTAGCGGAAAACACCGGGGAGCTGTTTTTT. This gives the protein CASRLAENTGELFF. Full variable domain (outside the CDR3, taken from reference TRBV2 and TRBJ2-2): EPEVTQTPSHQVTQMGQEVILRCVPISNHLYFYWYRQILGQKVEFLVSFYNNEISEKSEIFDDQFSVERPDGSNFTLKIRSTKLEDSAMYFCASRLAENTGELFFGEGSRLTVL.